This paragraph reports one TCR beta chain. The antigen is unknown. The same CDR3 can be traced to other DNA sequences in this sample. These data come from a study of cytomegalovirus exposure and HLA in healthy donors. Researchers ran the PCR with 60 Vbeta and 13 Jbeta primers. Sequencing was performed with immunoSEQ multiplex PCR; in TCRdb, only in-frame clones are kept and a portion is missing. Counted here are 95,000 to 100,000 clones, around 80% occurring once; the ten biggest clones make up around 0.76%. CDR3 size: 15 residues. In germline, CDR1 is MNHEY, CDR2 SVGAGI. Trimming cost V 0 bases and J 4 bases; bases outside gene matches: 0. Regarding the study as a whole: TRBV6-2, TRBV6-3 and other indistinguishable V segments were excluded.

This chain uses TRBV6-5 with TRBJ1-5; 10 nucleotides agree with TRBD1. The sequence was obtained from a woman aged 60-75 years in good health and CMV-seronegative. The sequenced sample consisted of PBMCs. The CDR3 loop reads CASSYSGQGNQPQHF. CDR3 nucleotide sequence: TGTGCCAGCAGTTACTCGGGACAGGGGAATCAGCCCCAGCATTTT.